This T cell receptor beta chain was profiled in a study of blood T cell repertoires in COVID-19. In the study overall: Recovery meant two consecutive negative NP/OP PCR tests, professional clearance, or resolved symptoms.

Per the study methods: Reference gene primer amplification gave nucleated cell count estimates. Here immunoSEQ multiplex PCR was the method, and the copy in TCRdb shows in-frame clones only, minus some. V and J calls and clone size are given by that table; D and trimming were obtained from the DNA. The sample records under 400,000 clones, more than 70% being singletons. Germline V lookup: CDR1 MGHRA, CDR2 YSYEKL. The V gene end was trimmed by 4 bases and the J gene end by 2 bases; junction bases not matched to a gene: 10. The CDR3 contains 18 residues. The clonotype comes from a man aged 35 to 55 in a cohort exposed to, infected with or recovered from COVID-19 (not recorded which). The specimen sequenced was PBMCs or T cells enriched from blood (not recorded which). The chain links TRBV4-1 to TRBJ1-3; 11 bases fit TRBD1. CDR3 sequence: CASSLLVPGQGAGNTIYF. As DNA, the CDR3 is TGCGCCAGCAGCCTGCTTGTCCCGGGACAGGGGGCTGGAAACACCATATATTTT.